Presented here are 18 T cell receptor beta chains from one specimen sequenced in a study of CD8 T cells in ankylosing spondylitis. TCRdb used MiXCR to reprocess the 5' RACE reads, holding one entry per CDR3 protein. The data show roughly 180,000 distinct CDR3 sequences, with around 10% seen just once and roughly 29% held by the top ten. Sequencing was performed on blood, either unsorted or a sorted T cell fraction (not recorded which). The receptors stem from a male donor with ankylosing spondylitis or in good health (not recorded which).

This clonotype was seen many times. The chain joins TRBV5-1 to TRBJ2-1; D remains ambiguous. The CDR3 has 13 amino acids. CDR1 and CDR2 from the germline V gene are SGHRS and YFSETQ. V dropped 0 bases and J dropped 7 bases, with 8 bases sitting between them. In DNA form, the CDR3 reads TGCGCCAGCAGCTTGGCCAGCAGGAATGAGCAGTTCTTC. Its translation is CASSLASRNEQFF.

This clonotype showed up many times. This chain uses TRBV5-1 with TRBJ2-1; 7 nucleotides match TRBD2. CDR3 size: 14 residues. V was clipped by 9 bases and J by 4 bases; unmatched bases: 10. The germline V gene encodes CDR1 SGHRS and CDR2 YFSETQ. DNA of the CDR3: TGCGCCACCAATATCGGTAGCGGGTACAATGAGCAGTTCTTC. This translates into CATNIGSGYNEQFF.

This clonotype was seen at least ten times. The chain couples TRBV5-1 to TRBJ2-3; 7 bases are shared with TRBD1. This CDR3 contains 16 residues. Germline trimming cut 0 bases from V and 1 base from J; bases unmatched to any gene: 5. Germline V gene sequence: CDR1 SGHRS, CDR2 YFSETQ. DNA for the CDR3: TGCGCCAGCAGCTTGGGCCCGGGACAGCGCACAGATACGCAGTATTTT. Translating gives CASSLGPGQRTDTQYF.

V is TRBV19 and J is TRBJ2-3; the match to TRBD1 covers 10 bases. Germline trimming cut 7 bases from V and 14 bases from J; bases unmatched to any gene: 12. This CDR3 is built from 13 residues. Germline V gene lookup returns CDR1 LNHDA and CDR2 SQIVND (reference sequence). The DNA of the CDR3 is TGTGCCAGTACCATATTGGGGACAGGGGTTCCGTATTTT. Residues: CASTILGTGVPYF.

There are many counts of this clonotype. The chain carries TRBV20-1 and TRBJ2-7; 9 bases are a match to TRBD1. Germline V gene sequence: CDR1 DFQATT, CDR2 SNEGSKA (reference sequence). Germline trimming cut 3 bases from V and 2 bases from J; bases unmatched to any gene: 2. This CDR3 is 13 amino acids long. For the CDR3, the DNA is TGCAGTGCTAGCCGACAGGGGGCCTACGAGCAGTACTTC. This encodes CSASRQGAYEQYF.

A few counts support this clonotype. The chain recombines TRBV7-2 with TRBJ2-1; 9 positions agree with TRBD2. The CDR3 has 18 residues. CDR1 is SGHTA, CDR2 FQGNSA, per germline. Germline trimming cut 1 base from V and 6 bases from J; bases unmatched to any gene: 13. The CDR3 is CASSLGREGLFRVNEQFF. The CDR3 DNA sequence: TGTGCCAGCAGCTTAGGGCGGGAGGGCCTCTTTCGGGTCAATGAGCAGTTCTTC.

This clonotype was observed many times. The chain uses TRBV12-3 or TRBV12-4 and TRBJ2-5; 7 bases map to TRBD2. CDR3 length equals 14 residues. After removal of 5 bases from V and 4 bases from J, the junction contained 7 bases not matched to a gene. The CDR3 sequence is CASSVRAGVETQYF. DNA of the CDR3: TGTGCCAGCAGTGTCCGGGCGGGAGTAGAGACCCAGTACTTC.

This clonotype appeared many times. The rearrangement links TRBV20-1 to TRBJ2-7; D gene ambiguous. The CDR3 spans 12 residues. Germline V lookup: CDR1 DFQATT, CDR2 SNEGSKA (reference sequence). Trimming pared 8 bases from V and 0 bases from J, leaving 11 bases between. As DNA, the CDR3 is TGCAGTTTTCCTCTCAGCTCCTACGAGCAGTACTTC. This codes for CSFPLSSYEQYF.

This clonotype was counted at least ten times. The chain is built from TRBV5-1 and TRBJ2-7; 11 positions agree with TRBD1. V was pared by 4 bases and J by 2 bases, with 2 bases of the junction left unmatched. CDR1 SGHRS and CDR2 YFSETQ come from the germline V gene. This CDR3 comprises 14 residues. The chain's CDR3 is CASSQGQGAYEQYF. The CDR3 DNA reads TGCGCCAGCAGCCAGGGACAGGGGGCCTACGAGCAGTACTTC. Drawing the rest from reference TRBV5-1 and TRBJ2-7, the complete variable domain is KAGVTQTPRYLIKTRGQQVTLSCSPISGHRSVSWYQQTPGQGLQFLFEYFSETQRNKGNFPGRFSGRQFSNSRSEMNVSTLELGDSALYLCASSQGQGAYEQYFGPGTRLTVT.

This clonotype was counted ten times or more. The chain carries TRBV5-1 and TRBJ2-3; 7 bases line up with TRBD2. Germline CDR1 reads SGHRS; CDR2 reads YFSETQ. CDR3 size: 16 residues. V trimming: 2 bases; J trimming: 4 bases; junction bases outside the gene matches: 10. The CDR3 here is CASSLTPKRGSDTQYF. In nucleotides, the CDR3 is TGCGCCAGCAGCTTAACCCCAAAGCGGGGATCAGATACGCAGTATTTT.

This clonotype was detected many times. The rearrangement joins TRBV12-3 or TRBV12-4 to TRBJ2-2; 12 nucleotides agree with TRBD2. This CDR3 is 15 amino acids long. The trim removed 6 bases at V and 5 bases at J, leaving 4 bases unmatched. For the CDR3, the DNA is TGTGCCAGCAGAAGGACTAGCGGGATTACCGGGGAGCTGTTTTTT. Its translation: CASRRTSGITGELFF.

This clonotype showed up just a few times. This chain links TRBV9 with TRBJ2-3; D possibly uses TRBD1 or TRBD2 (5 bases each). The CDR3 loop spans 16 amino acids. Germline lookup yields CDR1 SGDLS and CDR2 YYNGEE. V shed 0 bases and J shed 2 bases, with 13 bases lying between them. In DNA, the CDR3 is TGTGCCAGCAGCGTAGATAGGGACGGGTCCACAGATACGCAGTATTTT. Amino acids: CASSVDRDGSTDTQYF.

The rearrangement links TRBV4-2 to TRBJ2-2, with 7 bases lining up with TRBD1. Germline trimming cut 4 bases from V and 4 bases from J; bases unmatched to any gene: 6. This CDR3 contains 15 residues. Germline V CDR1 and CDR2: LGHNA, YNFKEQ. CDR3 DNA: TGTGCCAGCAGCCCGACAGGGTCAGGCACCGGGGAGCTGTTTTTT. Its translation is CASSPTGSGTGELFF.

This clonotype was seen at least ten times. The chain has TRBV12-3 or TRBV12-4 and TRBJ2-5; 15 nucleotides match TRBD2. This CDR3 has 17 amino acids. Losses at the gene ends were 5 bases for V and 4 bases for J; bases not matched to a gene: 8. CDR3 DNA sequence: TGTGCCAGCAGTCCAGGACTAGCGGGGGGGCTCCGAGAGACCCAGTACTTC. The encoded protein is CASSPGLAGGLRETQYF.

There are many counts of this clonotype. The V and J genes are TRBV29-1 and TRBJ1-2, with D unresolved. Per the germline V gene, CDR1 is SQVTM and CDR2 is ANQGSEA. The V and J ends lost 6 bases and 0 bases respectively, with 23 bases between them. The CDR3 spans 17 residues. The CDR3: CSVSHRWQVLSNYGYTF. CDR3 sequence (DNA): TGCAGCGTATCACACAGATGGCAGGTCCTTTCTAACTATGGCTACACCTTC.

The chain uses TRBV5-6 and TRBJ2-3, with TRBD2 identical over 10 bases. V was clipped by 4 bases and J by 4 bases; unmatched bases: 12. Germline CDR1 and CDR2: SGHDT and YYEEEE. The CDR3 is 17 residues long. The chain's CDR3 is CASSPGLLAGIADTQYF. The CDR3 DNA reads TGTGCCAGCAGCCCGGGGCTACTAGCGGGGATTGCAGATACGCAGTATTTT.

This clonotype appeared many times. V usage is TRBV20-1 and J usage is TRBJ2-7; D call uncertain. The CDR3 has 11 amino acids. V was shortened by 3 bases and J by 4 bases, with 7 bases between the two germline ends. Germline CDR1 DFQATT, CDR2 SNEGSKA (reference sequence). The CDR3, as DNA: TGCAGTGCTAGCTCCGCTTACGAGCAGTACTTC. Encoded protein: CSASSAYEQYF.

The chain employs TRBV11-2 and TRBJ1-2, with D unresolved. The V end lost 5 bases, the J end lost 3 bases, and 7 bases lay between the germline ends. This CDR3 is built from 12 residues. The V gene's germline CDR1 is SGHAT and CDR2 FQNNGV. The CDR3 region is CASSPGDYGYTF. In nucleotides, the CDR3 is TGTGCCAGCAGCCCCGGTGACTATGGCTACACCTTC.